The entry below describes one T cell receptor (beta chain). The antigen remains undetermined. Germline CDR1 SNHLY, CDR2 FYNNEI. The CDR3 spans 14 residues. V was pared by 6 bases and J by 0 bases, with 11 bases between. This entry comes from a study of CD8+CD57+ T cells in acquired aplastic anemia. As for the study in general: Sorted CD4+ and CD8+ cells gave a mean 3.2 ug DNA, range about 0.2 to 27.4 ug. Study outcomes and limitations: Around 29 CD8+ CDR3 sequences were shared between patients and controls.

Genomic DNA served as template for TCR beta VDJ and CDR3 profiling. TCRdb passed the reads through MiXCR, listing each CDR3 protein once. Of approximately 470,000 distinct CDR3 sequences in the sample, 25% to 40% were seen once. By flow cytometry, patients selected for sequencing had shown an expansion of CD8+CD57+ cells. Every patient was diagnosed with severe acquired aplastic anemia. This chain joins TRBV2 and TRBJ1-1, with a tentative D call TRBD1 (5 bases). This receptor was taken from a human donor with aplastic anemia. Sequencing was carried out using sorted CD4+, CD8+, or CD8+CD57+ T cells (not recorded which) from PBMCs. CDR3 coding DNA: TGTGCCAGCAGGCGACGGGGGATGAACACTGAAGCTTTCTTT. This sequence encodes CASRRRGMNTEAFF.